This is a list of T cell receptor beta chains from one sample in a study of blood T cell repertoires in COVID-19. Some clones are missing from TCRdb's copy, which holds only in-frame ones; the method was immunoSEQ multiplex PCR. The data contain 310,000 or so clones, around 90% of them singletons. Material: PBMCs or T cells enriched from blood (not recorded which). The receptors were gathered from a woman under 30 with acute COVID-19. Both conserved end residues are part of each CDR3. D genes are given only for firm matches. Some rows have no size entry. The others give once, few or many, or a class for an expanded clone.

V	size	D	J	CDR3	DNA
TRBV7-8	-	TRBD2	TRBJ2-1	CASSLGAGGGNEQFF	TGTGCCAGCAGCTTAGGCGCGGGGGGGGGCAATGAGCAGTTCTTC
TRBV9	-	-	TRBJ1-1	CASSGGGSNTEAFF	TGTGCCAGCAGCGGAGGGGGATCGAACACTGAAGCTTTCTTT
TRBV15	-	TRBD1	TRBJ2-3	CATSRATGGGSDTQYF	TGTGCCACCAGCAGAGCGACAGGGGGCGGTTCAGATACGCAGTATTTT
TRBV19	-	TRBD1	TRBJ1-1	CASSTGDRAHGEAFF	TGTGCCAGTAGTACTGGGGACAGGGCCCACGGTGAAGCTTTCTTT
TRBV28	-	-	TRBJ2-5	CASSFRGALETQYF	TGTGCCAGCAGTTTCCGGGGAGCGTTGGAGACCCAGTACTTC
TRBV27	-	TRBD2	TRBJ2-1	CASSLTSGFSEQFF	TGTGCCAGCAGCCTGACTAGCGGGTTTAGTGAGCAGTTCTTC
TRBV24-1	-	-	TRBJ2-1	CATSDLTTGTDGQFF	TGTGCCACCAGTGATTTGACGACAGGGACTGATGGGCAGTTCTTC
TRBV7-2	-	TRBD1	TRBJ1-1	CASSRDRYTEAFF	TGTGCCAGCAGCCGGGACAGATACACTGAAGCTTTCTTT
TRBV11-2	-	-	TRBJ1-2	CASSLNPAGGYNYGYTF	TGTGCCAGCAGCTTAAATCCGGCGGGGGGCTACAACTATGGCTACACCTTC
TRBV28	-	-	TRBJ1-5	CASSLGARGNQPQHF	TGTGCCAGCAGCTTGGGGGCTCGGGGCAATCAGCCCCAGCATTTT
TRBV6-1	-	-	TRBJ2-7	CASSELPGRETYEQYF	TGTGCCAGCAGTGAACTGCCGGGACGGGAGACCTACGAGCAGTACTTC
TRBV12-3/TRBV12-4	once	-	TRBJ1-2	CASSFRANYGYTF	TGTGCCAGCAGTTTTAGAGCTAACTATGGCTACACCTTC
TRBV7-9	-	-	TRBJ2-3	CASSLSGTADTQYF	TGTGCCAGCAGCTTATCCGGTACCGCAGATACGCAGTATTTT
TRBV7-9	-	TRBD2	TRBJ2-1	CASSLVAGGIGEQFF	TGTGCCAGCAGCTTAGTAGCGGGAGGGATCGGTGAGCAGTTCTTC
TRBV29-1	-	TRBD2	TRBJ2-1	CSVGRLAAYNEQFF	TGCAGCGTTGGAAGACTAGCGGCCTACAATGAGCAGTTCTTC
TRBV30	-	-	TRBJ1-2	CAWSVQTVYGYTF	TGTGCCTGGAGTGTACAGACAGTCTATGGCTACACCTTC
TRBV5-5	-	-	TRBJ1-2	CASSLADLGADYGYTF	TGTGCCAGCAGCTTGGCCGATTTAGGGGCTGACTATGGCTACACCTTC
TRBV7-9	-	TRBD2	TRBJ2-5	CASSAGGTSLQETQYF	TGTGCCAGCAGCGCAGGGGGGACTAGCTTACAAGAGACCCAGTACTTC
TRBV3-1/TRBV3-2	few	TRBD2	TRBJ2-7	CASSQGLAGVYEQYF	TGTGCCAGCAGCCAAGGACTAGCGGGAGTCTACGAGCAGTACTTC
TRBV27	-	-	TRBJ2-7	CASSMMVGVFPYEQYF	TGTGCCAGCAGTATGATGGTGGGAGTGTTCCCCTACGAGCAGTACTTC
TRBV4-1	-	-	TRBJ2-5	CASSQTQHQETQYF	TGCGCCAGCAGCCAAACACAGCACCAAGAGACCCAGTACTTC
TRBV5-4	-	TRBD2	TRBJ2-3	CASSLGLAGGTDTQYF	TGTGCCAGCAGCTTAGGCCTAGCGGGGGGCACAGATACGCAGTATTTT
TRBV5-1	-	TRBD1	TRBJ1-1	CASSGAGTGEGSTEAFF	TGCGCCAGCAGCGGCGCCGGGACAGGGGAAGGGAGCACTGAAGCTTTCTTT
TRBV4-2	many	TRBD2	TRBJ2-3	CASSQEGLATDTQYF	TGTGCCAGCAGCCAAGAGGGACTAGCCACAGATACGCAGTATTTT
TRBV5-6	few	TRBD1	TRBJ1-4	CASSWGTGTTNEKLFF	TGTGCCAGCAGCTGGGGGACAGGGACAACTAATGAAAAACTGTTTTTT
TRBV6-5	-	-	TRBJ1-4	CASRRGGSTEKLFF	TGTGCCAGCAGAAGGGGCGGTTCTACTGAAAAACTGTTTTTT
TRBV6-6	-	-	TRBJ2-1	CASRTAVTGPSNEQFF	TGTGCCAGCAGAACCGCGGTTACAGGTCCAAGTAATGAGCAGTTCTTC
TRBV28	-	TRBD1	TRBJ2-6	CASSAPGQGGSGANVLTF	TGTGCCAGCAGTGCTCCGGGACAGGGAGGCTCTGGGGCCAACGTCCTGACTTTC
TRBV5-8	-	-	TRBJ1-4	CASSSRAASNRNEKLFF	TGTGCCAGCAGCTCACGGGCCGCCTCAAACAGGAATGAAAAACTGTTTTTT
TRBV7-6	-	-	TRBJ1-2	CASSLATGINYGYTF	TGTGCCAGCAGCTTAGCGACAGGAATTAACTATGGCTACACCTTC
TRBV11-3	-	TRBD1	TRBJ2-1	CASSLDRVNEQFF	TGTGCCAGCAGCCTGGACAGGGTCAATGAGCAGTTCTTC
TRBV29-1	-	-	TRBJ1-1	CSVGRGNTEAFF	TGCAGCGTTGGCAGGGGGAACACTGAAGCTTTCTTT
TRBV5-1	-	-	TRBJ1-4	CASSFIGTQGSNEKLFF	TGCGCCAGCAGCTTTATCGGTACACAGGGATCTAATGAAAAACTGTTTTTT
TRBV2	-	TRBD1	TRBJ1-5	CASRRGGDQPQHF	TGTGCCAGCAGGAGAGGGGGCGATCAGCCCCAGCATTTT
TRBV4-1	-	TRBD1	TRBJ1-2	CASSQPGQHPGRQFF	TGCGCCAGCAGCCAGCCGGGACAGCATCCCGGCAGGCAGTTTTTC
TRBV27	-	TRBD2	TRBJ2-1	CASSAGLPANEQFF	TGTGCCAGCAGTGCGGGACTACCGGCGAATGAGCAGTTCTTC
TRBV9	-	TRBD2	TRBJ2-1	CASSARLAGNRNEQFF	TGTGCCAGCAGCGCGCGACTAGCGGGGAACCGCAATGAGCAGTTCTTC
TRBV3-1/TRBV3-2	few	-	TRBJ2-2	CASSPPLRNTGELFF	TGTGCCAGCAGCCCGCCGCTAAGAAACACCGGGGAGCTGTTTTTT
TRBV10-3	-	TRBD1	TRBJ1-3	CAISSGTGSTGNTIYF	TGTGCCATCAGTAGCGGGACAGGGTCTACTGGAAACACCATATATTTT
TRBV10-2	once	-	TRBJ2-5	CASREFGETQYF	TGCGCCAGCAGGGAGTTCGGGGAGACCCAGTACTTC